Below are 27 T cell receptor beta chains sequenced from a single sample in a study of blood T cell repertoires in COVID-19. Method: immunoSEQ multiplex PCR; TCRdb's copy keeps in-frame clones and lacks some. The data contain hundreds of thousands of clones, approximately 87% of them singletons. Specimen: peripheral blood. The receptor set was obtained from a woman in her forties or fifties with acute or convalescent COVID-19.

This chain links TRBV7-8 with TRBJ1-4, with 7 positions matching TRBD1. This CDR3 contains 15 residues. V lost 5 bases and J lost 8; bases outside the gene matches: 11. Germline CDR1 SGHVS, CDR2 FQNEAQ. CDR3 loop: CASSPYRGKEEKLFF. In DNA, the CDR3 is TGTGCCAGCAGCCCCTACAGGGGTAAGGAGGAAAAACTGTTTTTT.

The CDR3 nucleotides are TGTGCCAGCAGCCAAGACAGGGGCGAAACACTAGCCAAAAACATTCAGTACTTC. Amino acid sequence: CASSQDRGETLAKNIQYF. The V and J genes are TRBV3-1 (or the pseudogene TRBV3-2) and TRBJ2-4, with a possible D match to TRBD1 (6 bases). CDR3 length equals 18 residues. The germline V gene encodes CDR1 LGHDT and CDR2 YNNKEL (reference sequence). Trimming pared 0 bases from V and 0 bases from J, leaving 15 bases between.

This sequence joins TRBV12-5 and TRBJ2-1, with 8 bases matching TRBD1. Per germline, CDR1 LGHNT and CDR2 FRNRAP. Losses at the gene ends were 9 bases for V and 4 bases for J; bases not matched to a gene: 14. This CDR3 contains 16 residues. CDR3 DNA: TGTGCTAGCGGACCCGGGACAGGTTACGGTTACAATGAGCAGTTCTTC. Amino acids: CASGPGTGYGYNEQFF.

The V and J genes are TRBV6-6 and TRBJ2-7; perhaps TRBD1 as D (6 bases). Looked up from germline, CDR1 is MNHNY and CDR2 is SVGAGI (reference sequence). V lost 6 bases to trimming and J lost 1 base, with 13 bases between them. CDR3 length: 14 residues. This CDR3 is CASRTGTLSYEQYF. The CDR3 nucleotides read TGTGCCAGCAGAACCGGGACACTGTCCTACGAGCAGTACTTC.

The J gene is TRBJ2-5, the V gene TRBV29-1, with a possible D match to TRBD1 (5 bases). Germline V gene data show CDR1 as SQVTM and CDR2 as ANQGSEA. V gave up 2 bases and J gave up 4 bases, with 11 bases separating them. The CDR3 contains 13 residues. Here the CDR3 DNA reads TGCAGCGTTGAATTCTTGGGGCCAGAGACCCAGTACTTC. Translation gives CSVEFLGPETQYF.

This sequence joins TRBV18 and TRBJ1-5; D is ambiguous. The V end was cut by 6 bases, the J end by 0 bases, with 6 bases between. Germline CDR1 reads KGHSH; CDR2 reads LQKENI. The CDR3 is made up of 13 amino acids. The CDR3 sequence is CASSQYSNQPQHF. CDR3 in DNA: TGTGCCAGCTCGCAGTATAGCAATCAGCCCCAGCATTTT.

This rearrangement joins TRBV12-3 or TRBV12-4 to TRBJ1-6, with TRBD1 matching over 9 bases. V lost 7 bases and J lost 10; bases outside the gene matches: 5. There are 13 residues in the CDR3. Here the CDR3 reads CASTTGGFSPLHF. The CDR3 DNA sequence: TGTGCCAGCACCACAGGGGGCTTCTCACCCCTCCACTTT.

The chain combines TRBV30 with TRBJ2-3; 8 positions agree with TRBD2. The CDR3 has 14 amino acids. V dropped 5 bases and J dropped 2; count of bases not matched to a gene: 6. The germline CDR1 and CDR2 sequences are GTSNPN and SVGIG (reference sequence). Here the CDR3 DNA reads TGTGCCTGGCTGCAGCGGGGGCTCACAGATACGCAGTATTTT. It codes for CAWLQRGLTDTQYF. Based on the CDR3 plus reference TRBV30 and TRBJ2-3, the full variable domain is SQTIHQWPATLVQPVGSPLSLECTVEGTSNPNLYWYRQAAGRGLQLLFYSVGIGQISSEVPQNLSASRPQDRQFILSSKKLLLSDSGFYLCAWLQRGLTDTQYFGPGTRLTVL.

The chain joins TRBV14 to TRBJ2-7, with a possible D match to TRBD2 (6 bases). The V end was cut by 1 base, the J end by 5 bases, with 12 bases between. Germline lookup yields CDR1 SGHDN and CDR2 FVKESK. The CDR3 length is 14 residues. The CDR3 DNA sequence: TGTGCCAGCAGCCAAGGTTGGGGCGGGGACGAGCAGTACTTC. It yields the protein CASSQGWGGDEQYF.

The chain couples TRBV5-4 to TRBJ2-7; TRBD2 is a possible D gene (6 bases). Trimming took off 4 bases at V and 2 bases at J, with 13 bases between the two ends. The germline gives CDR1 SGHNT, CDR2 YYREEE (reference sequence). The CDR3 is made up of 14 amino acids. The CDR3 loop reads CASSRGLQTYEQYF. The CDR3 nucleotides are TGTGCCAGCAGCCGGGGACTCCAGACCTACGAGCAGTACTTC.

The chain links TRBV7-9 to TRBJ2-7, with 7 bases identical to TRBD1. With 5 bases clipped from V and 4 bases from J, the junction kept 11 bases outside the gene matches. The CDR3 extends over 15 amino acids. Germline CDR1 reads SEHNR; CDR2 reads FQNEAQ (reference sequence). CDR3 sequence (DNA): TGTGCCAGCAGCCTTCGCCCCGGGACAGTTTACGAGCAGTACTTC. This gives the protein CASSLRPGTVYEQYF.

V usage is TRBV5-1 and J usage is TRBJ1-4; 7 bases are shared with TRBD1. V shed 4 bases, J shed 6 bases, and the junction held 9 bases outside the gene matches. The germline V gene encodes CDR1 SGHRS and CDR2 YFSETQ. The CDR3 runs to 15 residues. The CDR3, as DNA: TGCGCCAGCAGCGACGGGACAGCTCTAGATGAAAAACTGTTTTTT. Amino acids: CASSDGTALDEKLFF.

The chain's CDR3 is CASSLGGQVNNEQFF. The CDR3, as DNA: TGTGCCAGCAGCCTAGGGGGACAGGTAAACAATGAGCAGTTCTTC. This chain joins TRBV9 and TRBJ2-1, with 8 bases matching TRBD1. CDR1 is SGDLS, CDR2 YYNGEE, per germline. The CDR3 totals 15 residues. J was trimmed by 5 bases and V by 4 bases; bases with no gene match: 8.

The J gene is TRBJ1-1, the V gene TRBV25-1; D unclear. The CDR3 contains 14 residues. Germline V CDR1 and CDR2: MGHDK, SYGVNS. V was trimmed by 0 bases and J by 0 bases, leaving 5 bases between them. CDR3 sequence: CASSEYFLNTEAFF. Written as DNA, the CDR3 is TGTGCCAGCAGTGAATACTTCCTGAACACTGAAGCTTTCTTT.

J is TRBJ2-6 and V is TRBV27; 14 positions agree with TRBD2. This CDR3 is 18 amino acids long. Germline trimming cut 8 bases from V and 4 bases from J; bases unmatched to any gene: 10. CDR1 and CDR2 from the germline V gene are MNHEY and SMNVEV (reference sequence). CDR3 DNA sequence: TGTGCCAGCTCTAGGACTAGCGGGGGGTCATACGGGGCCAACGTCCTGACTTTC. It is translated as CASSRTSGGSYGANVLTF.

CDR3 sequence (DNA): TGTGCCAGCAGCTTGGAAGGGCGGGGAGCTTTCTTT. It translates to CASSLEGRGAFF. The gene calls are TRBV5-6 and TRBJ1-1; D is undetermined. The germline V gene encodes CDR1 SGHDT and CDR2 YYEEEE. V was shortened by 0 bases and J by 10 bases, with 10 bases between the two germline ends. The CDR3 length is 12 residues.

The chain links TRBV5-1 to TRBJ1-3; 10 bases agree with TRBD1. Germline V gives CDR1 SGHRS, CDR2 YFSETQ. Losses at the gene ends were 2 bases for V and 2 bases for J; bases not matched to a gene: 7. The CDR3 loop spans 17 amino acids. Written as DNA, the CDR3 is TGCGCCAGCAGCTTATCCGGACAGGGGGATACTGGAAACACCATATATTTT. Its translation: CASSLSGQGDTGNTIYF.

V usage is TRBV4-3 and J usage is TRBJ2-1, with a tentative D call TRBD2 (7 bases). Trimming took off 0 bases at V and 7 bases at J, with 10 bases between the two ends. The CDR3 contains 14 residues. Germline CDR1 reads LGHNA; CDR2 reads YSLEER. CDR3 DNA sequence: TGCGCCAGCAGCCAAGACGGGGGGCTGAATGAGCAGTTCTTC. Translation: CASSQDGGLNEQFF.

The J gene is TRBJ2-3, the V gene TRBV10-3, with 7 bases that match TRBD1. V lost 3 bases and J lost 1; bases outside the gene matches: 4. CDR3 length: 15 amino acids. From germline, CDR1 is ENHRY and CDR2 SYGVKD. The CDR3 DNA sequence: TGTGCCATCAGTGAAAGGCAGGGGGGCACAGATACGCAGTATTTT. Its protein is CAISERQGGTDTQYF.

The chain recombines TRBV9 with TRBJ2-1; D is perhaps TRBD2 (5 bases). V was clipped by 4 bases and J by 5 bases, with 7 bases between them. CDR3 length equals 12 residues. Germline CDR1 reads SGDLS; CDR2 reads YYNGEE. This CDR3 is CASSSGDNEQFF. The CDR3 coding sequence is TGTGCCAGCAGCTCCGGGGACAATGAGCAGTTCTTC.

This chain links TRBV7-2 with TRBJ1-1; 9 nucleotides line up with TRBD1. This CDR3 has 15 residues. J was trimmed by 3 bases and V by 5 bases; bases with no gene match: 7. CDR1 is SGHTA, CDR2 FQGNSA, per germline. CDR3 nucleotides: TGTGCCAGCAGCATTGATTGGACAGGGGACACTGAAGCTTTCTTT. It is translated as CASSIDWTGDTEAFF.

This sequence joins TRBV5-1 and TRBJ2-5; 8 bases match TRBD2. Germline V gene lookup returns CDR1 SGHRS and CDR2 YFSETQ. CDR3 length: 15 residues. V lost 0 bases, J lost 2 bases, and 3 bases stayed unmatched. CDR3 sequence (DNA): TGCGCCAGCAGCTTGGCTGGACTAGCACAAGAGACCCAGTACTTC. Residues: CASSLAGLAQETQYF.

V and J are TRBV9 and TRBJ2-2, with a weak D call TRBD2 (6 bases). CDR1 and CDR2 (germline): SGDLS, YYNGEE. The CDR3 sequence is 15 residues long. The V end was cut by 6 bases, the J end by 5 bases, with 17 bases between. The CDR3 protein is CASTSLAGGTGELFF. The CDR3 DNA is TGTGCCAGCACCTCTTTGGCCGGGGGAACCGGGGAGCTGTTTTTT.

V usage is TRBV9 and J usage is TRBJ1-3; D gene uncertain. CDR3 length: 15 amino acids. V was cut by 2 bases and J by 0 bases, with 9 bases left in between. Per germline, CDR1 SGDLS and CDR2 YYNGEE. The CDR3 region has the DNA TGTGCCAGCAGCGTTTTCGGGAGCTCTGGAAACACCATATATTTT. This codes for CASSVFGSSGNTIYF.

This clone was detected only a few times. The V and J genes are TRBV6-6 and TRBJ1-5, with 7 bases fitting TRBD1. Losses at the gene ends were 0 bases for V and 10 bases for J; bases not matched to a gene: 6. The CDR3 is made up of 14 amino acids. Germline V gene data show CDR1 as MNHNY and CDR2 as SVGAGI (reference sequence). The CDR3 here is CASSYSDRLGPQHF. Here the CDR3 DNA reads TGTGCCAGCAGTTACTCGGACAGGCTAGGTCCCCAGCATTTT.

This sequence joins TRBV30 and TRBJ2-1, with 9 bases matching TRBD1. The V gene end was trimmed by 1 base and the J gene end by 5 bases; junction bases not matched to a gene: 0. Germline CDR1 and CDR2: GTSNPN and SVGIG (reference sequence). The CDR3 is 13 residues long. CDR3 DNA: TGTGCCTGGAGTGGGGACAGGGACAATGAGCAGTTCTTC. Translation: CAWSGDRDNEQFF.

The V call is TRBV6-5, the J call TRBJ1-5; D is unresolved. The CDR3 sequence is 14 residues long. Germline loops: CDR1 MNHEY, CDR2 SVGAGI. The germline V and J ends were trimmed by 6 bases and 3 bases, with 12 bases remaining between them. The CDR3 region is CASSPIDINQPQHF. CDR3 nucleotides: TGTGCCAGCAGCCCAATCGACATCAATCAGCCCCAGCATTTT.